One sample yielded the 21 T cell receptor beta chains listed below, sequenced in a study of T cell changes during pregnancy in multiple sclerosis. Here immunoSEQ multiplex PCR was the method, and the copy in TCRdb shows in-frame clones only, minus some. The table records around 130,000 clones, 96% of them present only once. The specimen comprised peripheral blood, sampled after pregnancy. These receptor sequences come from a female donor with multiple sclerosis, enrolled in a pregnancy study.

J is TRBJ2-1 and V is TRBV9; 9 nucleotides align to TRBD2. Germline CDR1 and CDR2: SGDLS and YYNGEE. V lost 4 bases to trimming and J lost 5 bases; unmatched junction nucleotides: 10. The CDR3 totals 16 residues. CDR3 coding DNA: TGTGCCAGCAGCCCCCGAACTAGCGGGCTTAACAATGAGCAGTTCTTC. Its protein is CASSPRTSGLNNEQFF.

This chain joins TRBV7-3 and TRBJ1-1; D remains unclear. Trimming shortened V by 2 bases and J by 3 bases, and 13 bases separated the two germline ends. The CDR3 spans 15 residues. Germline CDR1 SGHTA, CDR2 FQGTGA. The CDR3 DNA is TGTGCCAGCAGCTTACGACCCGGGTCGGACACTGAAGCTTTCTTT. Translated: CASSLRPGSDTEAFF.

CDR3 in DNA: TGTGCCTGGAGTTTCAAAACAGGGGCCTCTGGAAACACCATATATTTT. Translation gives CAWSFKTGASGNTIYF. The rearrangement joins TRBV30 to TRBJ1-3; 7 bases map to TRBD1. Trimming removed 2 bases from V and 0 bases from J; junction bases left unmatched: 7. The CDR3 totals 16 residues. The V gene's germline CDR1 is GTSNPN and CDR2 SVGIG (reference sequence). The full variable domain, rest sourced from reference TRBV30 and TRBJ1-3, is SQTIHQWPATLVQPVGSPLSLECTVEGTSNPNLYWYRQAAGRGLQLLFYSVGIGQISSEVPQNLSASRPQDRQFILSSKKLLLSDSGFYLCAWSFKTGASGNTIYFGEGSWLTVV.

Here the CDR3 DNA reads TGTGCCAGCAGCGTAGAGGGGGGGACCGCGGCGGGCGCCACTGAAGCTTTCTTT. Encoded protein: CASSVEGGTAAGATEAFF. The chain carries TRBV9 and TRBJ1-1, with D possibly being TRBD1 (6 bases). Trimming shortened V by 0 bases and J by 4 bases, and 22 bases separated the two germline ends. Germline V lookup: CDR1 SGDLS, CDR2 YYNGEE. The CDR3 has 18 residues. Together with reference TRBV9 and TRBJ1-1, the CDR3 gives the full variable domain: DSGVTQTPKHLITATGQRVTLRCSPRSGDLSVYWYQQSLDQGLQFLIQYYNGEERAKGNILERFSAQQFPDLHSELNLSSLELGDSALYFCASSVEGGTAAGATEAFFGQGTRLTVV.

CDR3 sequence reads: CASSPPIGEADTQYF. The DNA for the CDR3 is TGTGCCAGCTCACCACCCATAGGGGAGGCAGATACGCAGTATTTT. The chain combines TRBV18 with TRBJ2-3, with D maybe TRBD2 (6 bases). The CDR3 loop spans 15 amino acids. Germline CDR1 reads KGHSH; CDR2 reads LQKENI. V was clipped by 0 bases and J by 4 bases, with 11 bases between them.

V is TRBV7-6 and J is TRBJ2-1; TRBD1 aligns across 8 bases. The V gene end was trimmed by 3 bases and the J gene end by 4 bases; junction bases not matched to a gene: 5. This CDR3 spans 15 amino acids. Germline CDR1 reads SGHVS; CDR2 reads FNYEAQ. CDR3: CASSLDRDPYNEQFF. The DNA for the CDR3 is TGTGCCAGCAGCTTGGACAGGGACCCTTACAATGAGCAGTTCTTC.

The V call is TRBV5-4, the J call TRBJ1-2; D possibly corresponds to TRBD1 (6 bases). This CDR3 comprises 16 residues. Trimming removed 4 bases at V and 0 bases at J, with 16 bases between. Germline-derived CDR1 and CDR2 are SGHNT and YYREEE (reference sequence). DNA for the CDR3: TGTGCCAGCAGCGTAATGGGGGCGCGGGCTAACTATGGCTACACCTTC. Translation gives CASSVMGARANYGYTF.

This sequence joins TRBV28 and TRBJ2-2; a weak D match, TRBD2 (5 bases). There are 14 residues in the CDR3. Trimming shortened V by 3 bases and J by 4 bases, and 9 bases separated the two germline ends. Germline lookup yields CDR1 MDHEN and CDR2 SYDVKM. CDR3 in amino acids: CASSFSASTGELFF. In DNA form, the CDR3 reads TGTGCCAGCAGTTTTAGCGCGAGCACCGGGGAGCTGTTTTTT.

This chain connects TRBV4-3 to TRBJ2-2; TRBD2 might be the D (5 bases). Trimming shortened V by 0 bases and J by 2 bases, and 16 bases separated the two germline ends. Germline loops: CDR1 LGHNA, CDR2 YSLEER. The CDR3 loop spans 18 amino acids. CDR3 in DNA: TGCGCCAGCAGCCAAGACAGTTCCCTAGCAGCTAACACCGGGGAGCTGTTTTTT. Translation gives CASSQDSSLAANTGELFF.

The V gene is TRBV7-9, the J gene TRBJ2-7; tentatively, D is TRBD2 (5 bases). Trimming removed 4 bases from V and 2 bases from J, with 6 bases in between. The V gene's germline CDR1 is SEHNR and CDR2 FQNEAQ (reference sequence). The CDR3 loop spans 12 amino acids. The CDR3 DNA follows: TGTGCCAGCAGCTCGGGGACCTACGAGCAGTACTTC. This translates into CASSSGTYEQYF.

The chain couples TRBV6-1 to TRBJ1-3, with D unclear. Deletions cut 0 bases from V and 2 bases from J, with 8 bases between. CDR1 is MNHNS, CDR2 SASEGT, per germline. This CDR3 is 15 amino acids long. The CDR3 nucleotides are TGTGCCAGCAGTGAAGCAATGTTTACTGGAAACACCATATATTTT. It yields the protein CASSEAMFTGNTIYF.

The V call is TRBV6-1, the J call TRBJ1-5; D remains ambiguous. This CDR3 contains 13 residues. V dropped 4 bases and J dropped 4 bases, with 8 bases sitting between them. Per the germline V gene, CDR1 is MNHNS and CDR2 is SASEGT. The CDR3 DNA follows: TGTGCCAGCAGTGGTCACAGAAATCAGCCCCAGCATTTT. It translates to CASSGHRNQPQHF.

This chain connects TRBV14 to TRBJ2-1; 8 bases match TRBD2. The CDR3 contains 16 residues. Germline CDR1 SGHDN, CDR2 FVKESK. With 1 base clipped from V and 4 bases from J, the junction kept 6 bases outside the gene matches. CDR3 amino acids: CASSQGHSGIYNEQFF. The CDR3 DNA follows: TGTGCCAGCAGCCAAGGGCATAGCGGGATTTACAATGAGCAGTTCTTC.

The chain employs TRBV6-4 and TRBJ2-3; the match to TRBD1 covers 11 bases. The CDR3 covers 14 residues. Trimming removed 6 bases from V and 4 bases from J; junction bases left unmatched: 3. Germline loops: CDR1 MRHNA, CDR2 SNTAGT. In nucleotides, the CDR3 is TGTGCCAGCAGCGGGACAGGGGGTTCAGATACGCAGTATTTT. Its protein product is CASSGTGGSDTQYF.

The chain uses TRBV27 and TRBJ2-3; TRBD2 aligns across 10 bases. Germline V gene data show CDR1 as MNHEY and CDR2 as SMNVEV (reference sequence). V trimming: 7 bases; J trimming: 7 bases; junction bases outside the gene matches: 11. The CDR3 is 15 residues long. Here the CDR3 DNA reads TGTGCCAGCATAGAGGAAGCGGGAGGGCCGTATACGCAGTATTTT. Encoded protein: CASIEEAGGPYTQYF.

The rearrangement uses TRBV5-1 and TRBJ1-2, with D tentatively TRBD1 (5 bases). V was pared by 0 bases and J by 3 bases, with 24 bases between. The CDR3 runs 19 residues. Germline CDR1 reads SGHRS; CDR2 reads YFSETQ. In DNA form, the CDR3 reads TGCGCCAGCAGCTTGGGATTAGGGGCCTCAAGACCAACTCACTATGGCTACACCTTC. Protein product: CASSLGLGASRPTHYGYTF.

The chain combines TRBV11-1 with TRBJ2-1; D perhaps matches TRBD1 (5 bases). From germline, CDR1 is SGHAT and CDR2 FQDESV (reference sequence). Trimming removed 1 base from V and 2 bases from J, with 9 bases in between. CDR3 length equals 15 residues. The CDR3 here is CASSLVGVTYNEQFF. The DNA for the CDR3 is TGTGCCAGCAGCTTAGTAGGGGTTACCTACAATGAGCAGTTCTTC.

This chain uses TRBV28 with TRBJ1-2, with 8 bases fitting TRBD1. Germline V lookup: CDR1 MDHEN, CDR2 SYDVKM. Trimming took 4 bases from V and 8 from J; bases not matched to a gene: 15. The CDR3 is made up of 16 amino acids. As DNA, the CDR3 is TGTGCCAGCAGTTCTCGACAGGGGCTGGGGTTTGGAGGCTACACCTTC. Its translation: CASSSRQGLGFGGYTF.

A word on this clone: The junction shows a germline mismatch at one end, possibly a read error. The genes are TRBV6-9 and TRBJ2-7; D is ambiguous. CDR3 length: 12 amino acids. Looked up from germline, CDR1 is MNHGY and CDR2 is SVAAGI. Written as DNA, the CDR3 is TGTGCCAGCAGTGTACAGACCTACGCGCAGTACTTC. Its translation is CASSVQTYAQYF.

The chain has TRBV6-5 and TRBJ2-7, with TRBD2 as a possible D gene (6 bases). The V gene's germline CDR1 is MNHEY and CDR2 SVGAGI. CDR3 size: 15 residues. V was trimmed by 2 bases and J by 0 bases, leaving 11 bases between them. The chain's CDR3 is CASSYQRVGSYEQYF. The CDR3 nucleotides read TGTGCCAGCAGTTACCAGCGGGTAGGCTCCTACGAGCAGTACTTC.

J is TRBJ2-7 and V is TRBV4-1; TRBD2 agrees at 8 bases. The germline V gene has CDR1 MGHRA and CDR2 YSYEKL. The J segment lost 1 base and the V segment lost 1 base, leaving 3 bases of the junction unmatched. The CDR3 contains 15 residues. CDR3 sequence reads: CASSQALAGSYEQYF. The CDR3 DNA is TGCGCCAGCAGCCAAGCGCTAGCGGGTTCCTACGAGCAGTACTTC.